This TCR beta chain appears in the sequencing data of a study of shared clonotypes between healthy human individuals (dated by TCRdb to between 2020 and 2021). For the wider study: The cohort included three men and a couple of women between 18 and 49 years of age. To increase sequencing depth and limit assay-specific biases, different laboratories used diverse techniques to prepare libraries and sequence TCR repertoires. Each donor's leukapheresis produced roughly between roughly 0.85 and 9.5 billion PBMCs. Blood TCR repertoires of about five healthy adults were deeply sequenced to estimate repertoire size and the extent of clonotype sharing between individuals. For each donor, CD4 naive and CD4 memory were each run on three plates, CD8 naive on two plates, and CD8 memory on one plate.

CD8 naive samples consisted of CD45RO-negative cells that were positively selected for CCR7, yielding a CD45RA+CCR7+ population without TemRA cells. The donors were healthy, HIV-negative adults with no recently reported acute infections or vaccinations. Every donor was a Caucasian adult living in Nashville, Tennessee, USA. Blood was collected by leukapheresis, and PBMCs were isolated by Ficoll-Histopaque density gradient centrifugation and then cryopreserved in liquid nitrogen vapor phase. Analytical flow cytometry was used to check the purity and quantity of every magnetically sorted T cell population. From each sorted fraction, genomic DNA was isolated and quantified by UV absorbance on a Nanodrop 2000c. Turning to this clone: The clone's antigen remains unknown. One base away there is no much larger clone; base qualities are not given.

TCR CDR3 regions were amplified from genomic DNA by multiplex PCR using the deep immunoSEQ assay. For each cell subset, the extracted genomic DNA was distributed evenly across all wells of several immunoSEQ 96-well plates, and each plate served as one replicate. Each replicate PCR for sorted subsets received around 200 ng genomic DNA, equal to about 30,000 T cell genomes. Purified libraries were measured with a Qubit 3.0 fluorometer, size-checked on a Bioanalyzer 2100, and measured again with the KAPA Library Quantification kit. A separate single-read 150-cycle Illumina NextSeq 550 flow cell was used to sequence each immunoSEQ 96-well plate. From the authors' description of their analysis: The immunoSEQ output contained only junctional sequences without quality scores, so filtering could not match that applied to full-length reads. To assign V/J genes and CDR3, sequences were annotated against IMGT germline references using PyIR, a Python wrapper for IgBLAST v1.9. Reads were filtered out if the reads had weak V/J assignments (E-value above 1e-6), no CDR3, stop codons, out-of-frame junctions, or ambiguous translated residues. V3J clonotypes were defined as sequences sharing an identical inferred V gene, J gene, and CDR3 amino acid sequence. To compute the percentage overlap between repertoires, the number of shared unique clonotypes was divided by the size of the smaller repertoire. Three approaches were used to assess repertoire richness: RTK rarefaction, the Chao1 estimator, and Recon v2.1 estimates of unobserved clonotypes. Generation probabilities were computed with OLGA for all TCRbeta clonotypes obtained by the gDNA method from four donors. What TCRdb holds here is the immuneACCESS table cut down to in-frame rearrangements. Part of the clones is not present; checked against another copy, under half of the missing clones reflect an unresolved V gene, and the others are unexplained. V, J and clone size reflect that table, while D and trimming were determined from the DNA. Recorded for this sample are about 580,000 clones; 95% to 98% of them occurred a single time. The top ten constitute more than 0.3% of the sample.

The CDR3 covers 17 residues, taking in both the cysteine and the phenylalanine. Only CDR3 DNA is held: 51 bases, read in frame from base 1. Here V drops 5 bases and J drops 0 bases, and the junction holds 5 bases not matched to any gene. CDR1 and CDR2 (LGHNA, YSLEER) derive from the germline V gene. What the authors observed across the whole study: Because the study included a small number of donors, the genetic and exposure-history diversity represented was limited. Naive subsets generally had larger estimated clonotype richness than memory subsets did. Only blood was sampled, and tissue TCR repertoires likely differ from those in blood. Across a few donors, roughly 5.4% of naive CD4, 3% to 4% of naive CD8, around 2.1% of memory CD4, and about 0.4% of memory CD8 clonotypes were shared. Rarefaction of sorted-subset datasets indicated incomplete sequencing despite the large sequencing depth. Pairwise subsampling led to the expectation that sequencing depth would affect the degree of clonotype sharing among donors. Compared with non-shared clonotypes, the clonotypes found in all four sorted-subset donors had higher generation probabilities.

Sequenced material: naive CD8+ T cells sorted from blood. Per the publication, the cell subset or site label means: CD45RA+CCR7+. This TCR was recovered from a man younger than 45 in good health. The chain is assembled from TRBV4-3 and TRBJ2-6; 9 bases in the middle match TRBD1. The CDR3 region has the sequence CASSEGTGYSGANVLTF. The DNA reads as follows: TGCGCCAGCAGCGAGGGGACAGGGTACTCTGGGGCCAACGTCCTGACTTTC.